This T cell receptor beta chain was sequenced in a study of graft-versus-host responses after intestinal transplantation. Across the study: Every recipient had anti-thymocyte globulin induction and roughly 3 years of tacrolimus plus steroids. Overall study results and limits: Marrow from the recipient contained GvH clones, some of which had appeared first in ileum or blood.

About this clone itself: Its specificity is unknown.

Profiled with immunoSEQ multiplex PCR; TCRdb holds only in-frame clones, not every one. The repertoire consists of 80,000 to 90,000 clones, with roughly 90% occurring once and the leading ten covering approximately 0.11%. Here the sequenced sample was unstimulated CD4+ T cells sorted from spleen or lymph node cells, taken before intestinal transplant. The source of this sequence is a human donor who received an intestinal transplant.

CDR3 nucleotide sequence: TGTGCCAGCAGCTTAAGTCGGTCCGGGACAGGGGCCACTGAAGCTTTCTTT. Translated, it gives CASSLSRSGTGATEAFF. The V and J genes are TRBV7-9 and TRBJ1-1, with TRBD1 matching 10 bases. The CDR3 contains 17 residues. Germline CDR1 is SEHNR and CDR2 is FQNEAQ (reference sequence). V shed 2 bases, J shed 4 bases, and the junction held 10 bases outside the gene matches. The variable domain in full, with the rest retrieved from reference TRBV7-9 and TRBJ1-1, is DTGVSQNPRHKITKRGQNVTFRCDPISEHNRLYWYRQTLGQGPEFLTYFQNEAQLEKSRLLSDRFSAERPKGSFSTLEIQRTEQGDSAMYLCASSLSRSGTGATEAFFGQGTRLTVV.